This section outlines one TCR beta chain sequence together with its context. Profiled with immunoSEQ multiplex PCR; TCRdb holds only in-frame clones, not every one. The top ten hold under 0.5% of the sample, which has approximately 73,000 clones, roughly 91% seen once. The data originate from a study of technical replicates of blood from four donors. Looked up from germline, CDR1 is SGHRS and CDR2 is YFSETQ. Trimming removed 1 base from V and 2 bases from J; junction bases left unmatched: 5. The CDR3 contains 15 residues. The TCR originated in a human donor in good health. The chain has TRBV5-1 and TRBJ2-7, with TRBD1 matching over 8 bases. The specimen was T cells isolated from PBMCs. The CDR3 DNA sequence: TGCGCCAGCAGCTTGCTTGGACAGGGCGCCTACGAGCAGTACTTC. Encoded protein: CASSLLGQGAYEQYF.